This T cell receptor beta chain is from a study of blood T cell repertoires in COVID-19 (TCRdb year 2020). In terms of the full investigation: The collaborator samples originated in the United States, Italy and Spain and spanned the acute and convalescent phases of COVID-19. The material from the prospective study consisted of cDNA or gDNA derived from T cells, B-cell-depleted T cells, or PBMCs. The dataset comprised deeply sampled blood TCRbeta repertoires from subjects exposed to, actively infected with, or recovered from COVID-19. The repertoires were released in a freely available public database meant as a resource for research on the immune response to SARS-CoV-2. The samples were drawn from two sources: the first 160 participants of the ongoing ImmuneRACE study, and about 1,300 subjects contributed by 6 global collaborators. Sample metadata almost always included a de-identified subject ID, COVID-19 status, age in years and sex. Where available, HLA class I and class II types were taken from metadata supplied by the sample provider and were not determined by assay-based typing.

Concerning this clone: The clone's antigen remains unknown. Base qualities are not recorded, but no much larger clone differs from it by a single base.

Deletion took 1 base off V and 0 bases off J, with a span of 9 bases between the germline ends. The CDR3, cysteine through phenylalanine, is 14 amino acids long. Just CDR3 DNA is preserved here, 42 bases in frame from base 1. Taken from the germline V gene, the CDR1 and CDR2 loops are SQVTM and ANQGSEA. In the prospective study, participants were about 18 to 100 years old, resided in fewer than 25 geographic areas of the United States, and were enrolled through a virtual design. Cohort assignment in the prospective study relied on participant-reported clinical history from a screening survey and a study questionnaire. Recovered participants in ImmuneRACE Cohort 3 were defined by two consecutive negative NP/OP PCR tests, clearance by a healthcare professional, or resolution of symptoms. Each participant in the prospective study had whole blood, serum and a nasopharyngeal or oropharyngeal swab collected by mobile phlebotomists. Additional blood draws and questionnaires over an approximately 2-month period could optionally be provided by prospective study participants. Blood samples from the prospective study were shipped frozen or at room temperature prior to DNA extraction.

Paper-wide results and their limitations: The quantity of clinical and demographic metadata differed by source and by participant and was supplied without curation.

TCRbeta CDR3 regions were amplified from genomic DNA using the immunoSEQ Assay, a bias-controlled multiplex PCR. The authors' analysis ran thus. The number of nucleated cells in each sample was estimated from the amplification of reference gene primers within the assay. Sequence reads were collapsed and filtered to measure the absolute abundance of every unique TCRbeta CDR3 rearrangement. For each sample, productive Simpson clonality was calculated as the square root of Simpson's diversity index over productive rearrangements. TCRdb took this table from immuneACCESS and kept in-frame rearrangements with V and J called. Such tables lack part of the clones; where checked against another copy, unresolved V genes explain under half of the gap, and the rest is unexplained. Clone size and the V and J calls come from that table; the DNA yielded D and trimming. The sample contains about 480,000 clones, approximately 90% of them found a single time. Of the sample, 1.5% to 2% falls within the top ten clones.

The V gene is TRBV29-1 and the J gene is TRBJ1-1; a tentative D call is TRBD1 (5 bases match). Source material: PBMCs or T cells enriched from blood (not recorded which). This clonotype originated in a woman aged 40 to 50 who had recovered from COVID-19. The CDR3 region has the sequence CSVEGWGMNTEAFF. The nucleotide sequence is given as TGCAGCGTTGAAGGATGGGGCATGAACACTGAAGCTTTCTTT.